This T cell receptor (beta chain) was identified in a study of CD4 T cells in relation to SARS-CoV-2 and coronaviruses. Only in-frame clones appear in the TCRdb table, and some are missing; sequencing was by immunoSEQ multiplex PCR. The table records approximately 70,000 clones, more than 80% of them present only once. Unexposed donor CD4+ T cells date from about 2011-2018, before the COVID-19 pandemic. The CDR3 extends over 15 amino acids. The germline V gene has CDR1 SGHTA and CDR2 FQGNSA. V shed 3 bases, J shed 4 bases, and the junction held 7 bases outside the gene matches. The sample was naive CD4+ T cells from PBMCs. Subset here: naive CD4+ T cells isolated by negative enrichment. This sequence was found in a human donor in good health. This chain links TRBV7-2 with TRBJ2-3; 7 bases match TRBD1. In nucleotides, the CDR3 is TGTGCCAGCAGCTTCGGACAGGCCGGGGCAGATACGCAGTATTTT. It is translated as CASSFGQAGADTQYF.